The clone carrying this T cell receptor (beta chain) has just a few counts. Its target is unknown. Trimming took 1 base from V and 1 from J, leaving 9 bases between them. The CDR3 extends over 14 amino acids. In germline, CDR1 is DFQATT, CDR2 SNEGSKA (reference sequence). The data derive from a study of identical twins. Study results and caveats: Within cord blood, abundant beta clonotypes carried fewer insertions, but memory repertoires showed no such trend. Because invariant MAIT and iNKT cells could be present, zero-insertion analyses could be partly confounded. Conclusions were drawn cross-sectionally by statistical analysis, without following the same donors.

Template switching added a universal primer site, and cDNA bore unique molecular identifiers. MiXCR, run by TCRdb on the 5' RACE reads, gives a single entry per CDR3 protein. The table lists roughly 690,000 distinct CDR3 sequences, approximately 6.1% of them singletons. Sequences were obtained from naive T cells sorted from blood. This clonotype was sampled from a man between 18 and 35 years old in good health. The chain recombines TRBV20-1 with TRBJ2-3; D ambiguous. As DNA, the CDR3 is TGCAGTGCTAGAGTTGCGGCCGGCACAGATACGCAGTATTTT. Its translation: CSARVAAGTDTQYF.